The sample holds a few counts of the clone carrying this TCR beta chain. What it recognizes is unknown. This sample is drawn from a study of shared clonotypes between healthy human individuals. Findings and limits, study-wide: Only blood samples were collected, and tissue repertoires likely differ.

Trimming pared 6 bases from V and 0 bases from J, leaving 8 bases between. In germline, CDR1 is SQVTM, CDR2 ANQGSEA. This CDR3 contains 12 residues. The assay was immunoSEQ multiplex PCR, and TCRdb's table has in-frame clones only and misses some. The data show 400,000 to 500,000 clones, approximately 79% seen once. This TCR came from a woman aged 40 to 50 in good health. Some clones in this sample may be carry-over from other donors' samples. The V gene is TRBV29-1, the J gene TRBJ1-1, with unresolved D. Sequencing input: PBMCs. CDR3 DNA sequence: TGCAGCGTGACTCCCGTGAACACTGAAGCTTTCTTT. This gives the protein CSVTPVNTEAFF.